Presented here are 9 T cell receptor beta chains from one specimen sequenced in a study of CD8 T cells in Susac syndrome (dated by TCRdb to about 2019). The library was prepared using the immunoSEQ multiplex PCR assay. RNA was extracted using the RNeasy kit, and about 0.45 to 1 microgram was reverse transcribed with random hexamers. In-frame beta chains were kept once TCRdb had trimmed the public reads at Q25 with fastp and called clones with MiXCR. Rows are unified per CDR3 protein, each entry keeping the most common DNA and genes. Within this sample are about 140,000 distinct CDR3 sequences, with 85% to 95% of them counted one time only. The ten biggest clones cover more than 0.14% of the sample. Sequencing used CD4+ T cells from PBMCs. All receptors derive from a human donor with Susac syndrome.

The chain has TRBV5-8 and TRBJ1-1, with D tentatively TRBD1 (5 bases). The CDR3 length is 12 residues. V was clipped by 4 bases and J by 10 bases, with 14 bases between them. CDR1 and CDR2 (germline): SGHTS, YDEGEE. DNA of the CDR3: TGTGCCAGCAGCGTTTTGGGACGGAGAGCTTTCTTT. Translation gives CASSVLGRRAFF.

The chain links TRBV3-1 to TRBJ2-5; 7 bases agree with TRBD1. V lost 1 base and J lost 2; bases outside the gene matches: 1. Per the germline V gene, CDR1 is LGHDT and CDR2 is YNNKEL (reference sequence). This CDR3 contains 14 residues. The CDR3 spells CASSQGDRQETQYF. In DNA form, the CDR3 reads TGTGCCAGCAGCCAAGGGGACAGACAAGAGACCCAGTACTTC.

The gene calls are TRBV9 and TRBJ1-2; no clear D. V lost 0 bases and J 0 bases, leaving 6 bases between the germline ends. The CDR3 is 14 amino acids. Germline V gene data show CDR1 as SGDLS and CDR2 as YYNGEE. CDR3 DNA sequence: TGTGCCAGCAGCGTAGAACCCGCTAACTATGGCTACACCTTC. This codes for CASSVEPANYGYTF. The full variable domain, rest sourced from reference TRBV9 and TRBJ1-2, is DSGVTQTPKHLITATGQRVTLRCSPRSGDLSVYWYQQSLDQGLQFLIQYYNGEERAKGNILERFSAQQFPDLHSELNLSSLELGDSALYFCASSVEPANYGYTFGSGTRLTVV.

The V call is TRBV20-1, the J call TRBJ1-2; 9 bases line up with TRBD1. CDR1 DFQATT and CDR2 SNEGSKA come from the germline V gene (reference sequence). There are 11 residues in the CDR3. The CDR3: CRPDRGSGYTF. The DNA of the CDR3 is TGCAGGCCGGACAGGGGAAGTGGCTACACCTTC.

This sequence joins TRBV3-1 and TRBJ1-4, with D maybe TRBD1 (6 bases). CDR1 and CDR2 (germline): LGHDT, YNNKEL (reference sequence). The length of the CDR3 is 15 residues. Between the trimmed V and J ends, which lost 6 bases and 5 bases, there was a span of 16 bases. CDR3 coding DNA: TGTGCCAGCAGTCGAAACAGGGTTTCGAATGAAAAACTGTTTTTT. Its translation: CASSRNRVSNEKLFF.

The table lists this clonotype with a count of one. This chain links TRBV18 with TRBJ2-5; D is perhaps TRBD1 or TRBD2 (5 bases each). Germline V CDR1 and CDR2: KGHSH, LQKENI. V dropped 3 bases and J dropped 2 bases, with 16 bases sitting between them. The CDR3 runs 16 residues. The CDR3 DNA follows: TGTGCCAGCTCACCCCCAGGTGGGGGTAGGCAAGAGACCCAGTACTTC. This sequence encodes CASSPPGGGRQETQYF.

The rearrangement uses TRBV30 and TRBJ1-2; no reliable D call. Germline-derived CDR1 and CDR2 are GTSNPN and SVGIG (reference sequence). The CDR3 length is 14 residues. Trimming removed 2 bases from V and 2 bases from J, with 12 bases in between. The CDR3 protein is CAWSKAGGNYGYTF. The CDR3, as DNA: TGTGCCTGGAGTAAGGCAGGTGGGAACTATGGCTACACCTTC. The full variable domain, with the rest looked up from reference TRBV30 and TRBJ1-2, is SQTIHQWPATLVQPVGSPLSLECTVEGTSNPNLYWYRQAAGRGLQLLFYSVGIGQISSEVPQNLSASRPQDRQFILSSKKLLLSDSGFYLCAWSKAGGNYGYTFGSGTRLTVV.

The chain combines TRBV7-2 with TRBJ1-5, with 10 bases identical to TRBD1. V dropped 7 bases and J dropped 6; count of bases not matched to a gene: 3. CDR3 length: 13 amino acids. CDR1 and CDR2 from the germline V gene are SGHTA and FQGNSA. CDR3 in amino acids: CASTRTGGQPQHF. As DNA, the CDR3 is TGTGCCAGCACTCGGACAGGGGGTCAGCCCCAGCATTTT.

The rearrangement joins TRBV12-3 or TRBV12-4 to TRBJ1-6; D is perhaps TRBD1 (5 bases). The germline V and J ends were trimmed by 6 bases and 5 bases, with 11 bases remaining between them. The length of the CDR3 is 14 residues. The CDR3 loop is CASRLDINNSPLHF. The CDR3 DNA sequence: TGTGCCAGCAGACTGGACATTAATAATTCACCCCTCCACTTT.